These 21 T cell receptor beta chains came from one sample sequenced in a study of metastatic and nonmetastatic thyroid tumors. Via MiXCR, TCRdb re-called the PCR reads. The data show 20,000 to 25,000 clones, 15% to 18% seen once. The entire patient cohort was treatment-naive prior to thyroid surgery. The sample comprised blood. These receptors came from a female donor with papillary thyroid cancer or a benign thyroid nodule (not recorded which). Some clones in this sample may be carry-over from other donors' samples.

This clone was seen many times. The CDR3 DNA is TGTGCCAGCAGCGCGTGGGGGACCGGGGAGCTGTTTTTT. The encoded protein is CASSAWGTGELFF. V usage is TRBV9 and J usage is TRBJ2-2, with D perhaps assigned TRBD1 or TRBD2 (5 bases each). CDR3 size: 13 residues. V lost 3 bases and J 5 bases, leaving 8 bases between the germline ends. Germline values: CDR1 SGDLS, CDR2 YYNGEE.

This clone is categorized as medium-sized. CDR3 sequence reads: CASRPGQGLSQPQHF. CDR3 sequence (DNA): TGTGCCAGCAGGCCGGGACAGGGGCTCTCACAGCCCCAGCATTTT. The chain links TRBV6-1 to TRBJ1-5; 10 bases fit TRBD1. Germline V gives CDR1 MNHNS, CDR2 SASEGT. The junction had 9 bases not matched to a gene; V was cut back by 6 bases and J by 7 bases. The CDR3 runs 15 residues.

The sample holds many counts of this clone. The chain joins TRBV20-1 to TRBJ2-1, with 8 bases identical to TRBD2. This CDR3 contains 14 residues. Germline CDR1 DFQATT, CDR2 SNEGSKA (reference sequence). The V gene end was trimmed by 3 bases and the J gene end by 6 bases; junction bases not matched to a gene: 7. The DNA for the CDR3 is TGCAGTGCTAGTGACGGGAGGGCCGGCAATGAGCAGTTCTTC. The encoded protein is CSASDGRAGNEQFF.

This clone showed up many times. V is TRBV12-3 or TRBV12-4 and J is TRBJ2-3, with D uncertain. This CDR3 is 14 amino acids long. V dropped 5 bases and J dropped 5 bases, with 14 bases sitting between them. The CDR3 protein is CASSLGLYVDTQYF. In DNA, the CDR3 is TGTGCCAGCAGTCTAGGGTTATATGTAGATACGCAGTATTTT.

This clone was seen many times. This chain uses TRBV12-3 or TRBV12-4 with TRBJ2-3, with 9 bases that match TRBD2. V shed 4 bases, J shed 10 bases, and the junction held 12 bases outside the gene matches. This CDR3 contains 15 residues. The CDR3: CASSSVGLAGRAQYF. The CDR3 DNA follows: TGTGCCAGCAGTTCCGTCGGGCTAGCGGGGAGGGCGCAGTATTTT.

This clone was seen ten or more times. The chain couples TRBV7-9 to TRBJ2-7; D might be TRBD2 (6 bases). The CDR3 extends over 15 amino acids. Germline V lookup: CDR1 SEHNR, CDR2 FQNEAQ (reference sequence). V was pared by 2 bases and J by 7 bases, with 18 bases between. CDR3 sequence: CASSLSLGRGEEQYF. For the CDR3, the DNA is TGTGCCAGCAGCTTATCACTAGGGCGGGGTGAAGAGCAGTACTTC.

There are many counts of this clone. The chain combines TRBV15 with TRBJ2-3; the D is unclear. The CDR3 contains 15 residues. The V gene lost 0 bases and the J gene lost 4 bases, with 11 bases spanning the gap. Germline V lookup: CDR1 LNHNV, CDR2 YYDKDF (reference sequence). The CDR3, as DNA: TGTGCCACCAGCAGAGAGGACGGTGCAGCAGATACGCAGTATTTT. Protein: CATSREDGAADTQYF.

This clone was found many times. The chain employs TRBV28 and TRBJ2-3; D is undetermined. The CDR3 sequence is 11 residues long. Between the trimmed V and J ends, which lost 5 bases and 11 bases, there was a span of 11 bases. Germline CDR1 and CDR2: MDHEN and SYDVKM. This CDR3 reads CASSVRALQYF. The CDR3, as DNA: TGTGCCAGCAGTGTCCGGGCCCTGCAGTATTTT.

The chain recombines TRBV5-1 with TRBJ2-2, with 10 bases that match TRBD1. CDR1 is SGHRS, CDR2 YFSETQ, per germline. This CDR3 is built from 17 residues. Trimming cost V 2 bases and J 7 bases; bases outside gene matches: 11. CDR3 coding DNA: TGCGCCAGCAGCTTCGACCGGGACAGGGGATTCAACGGGGAGCTGTTTTTT. This codes for CASSFDRDRGFNGELFF. The full variable domain, with the rest looked up from reference TRBV5-1 and TRBJ2-2, is KAGVTQTPRYLIKTRGQQVTLSCSPISGHRSVSWYQQTPGQGLQFLFEYFSETQRNKGNFPGRFSGRQFSNSRSEMNVSTLELGDSALYLCASSFDRDRGFNGELFFGEGSRLTVL.

This clone was detected many times. This rearrangement joins TRBV2 to TRBJ1-1; 7 nucleotides match TRBD1. V shed 5 bases, J shed 3 bases, and the junction held 6 bases outside the gene matches. CDR1 and CDR2 from the germline V gene are SNHLY and FYNNEI. This CDR3 spans 14 amino acids. The CDR3 DNA follows: TGTGCCAGCAGTCTCAGGGGGGGCTACACTGAAGCTTTCTTT. Translation gives CASSLRGGYTEAFF.

A note on this clone: This CDR3 fails to terminate in the conserved phenylalanine or tryptophan, so it likely reflects a read error. The chain uses TRBV5-4 and TRBJ2-3; TRBD2 matches at 10 bases. Trimming at V came to 2 bases and at J to 9 bases, leaving 9 bases not matched to a gene. The length of the CDR3 is 15 residues. Germline CDR1 SGHNT, CDR2 YYREEE (reference sequence). As DNA, the CDR3 is TGTGCCAGCAGCTTAGTACTAGCGGGGCCCGGGACGCAGTATATT. Its translation: CASSLVLAGPGTQYI.

This clone was found many times. The chain is built from TRBV15 and TRBJ2-5; D is uncertain. CDR3 size: 15 residues. Deletions cut 0 bases from V and 5 bases from J, with 13 bases between. CDR1 and CDR2 from the germline V gene are LNHNV and YYDKDF (reference sequence). The CDR3 coding sequence is TGTGCCACCAGCAGAGATTTCTATAGACTGGAGACCCAGTACTTC. Translation: CATSRDFYRLETQYF.

Many counts were recorded for this clone. A junction boundary mismatches the germline segment, possibly from a read error. The chain joins TRBV19 to TRBJ2-5; 8 bases are a match to TRBD2. This CDR3 contains 14 residues. Germline CDR1 LNHDA, CDR2 SQIVND (reference sequence). CDR3 loop: CAGSEGGTRETQYF. CDR3 bases: TGTGCCGGTAGCGAGGGGGGGACTAGAGAGACCCAGTACTTC.

This clone was seen ten or more times. This rearrangement joins TRBV5-1 to TRBJ2-7; D is possibly TRBD2 (6 bases). This CDR3 comprises 18 residues. CDR1 and CDR2 from the germline V gene are SGHRS and YFSETQ. Trimming took 0 bases from V and 1 from J, leaving 20 bases between them. The DNA for the CDR3 is TGCGCCAGCAGCTTGGGGGGTCCGGGGGAAACTCAATCCTACGAGCAGTACTTC. Translation: CASSLGGPGETQSYEQYF.

In its sample, this clone is medium-sized. The V gene is TRBV6-5, the J gene TRBJ1-2; unclear D gene. The ends were cut back, 2 bases at V and 4 bases at J, with 8 bases in the middle. The germline CDR1 and CDR2 sequences are MNHEY and SVGAGI. This CDR3 is 13 amino acids long. The CDR3 DNA reads TGTGCCAGCAGTTACACACGGTCCTATGGCTACACCTTC. This encodes CASSYTRSYGYTF.

Judged by abundance, this clone is medium-sized. The chain recombines TRBV12-3 or TRBV12-4 with TRBJ1-2; maybe TRBD1 (5 bases). The CDR3 covers 13 residues. The germline V and J ends were trimmed by 2 bases and 5 bases, with 9 bases remaining between them. The CDR3 here is CASSLRDLYGYTF. In DNA, the CDR3 is TGTGCCAGCAGTTTACGGGACCTTTATGGCTACACCTTC.

This clone was recorded at least ten times. The rearrangement links TRBV28 to TRBJ2-1, with TRBD1 as a possible D gene (5 bases). The CDR3 contains 14 residues. The germline V gene has CDR1 MDHEN and CDR2 SYDVKM. V shed 10 bases and J shed 6 bases, with 19 bases lying between them. The CDR3 DNA reads as TGTGCCACCCACCCTGGGTGGGGCATCAATGAGCAGTTCTTC. It codes for CATHPGWGINEQFF.

Ten or more counts support this clone. The sample carries other DNA sequences with the same CDR3. The gene calls are TRBV15 and TRBJ2-2, with D possibly being TRBD2 (6 bases). CDR1 is LNHNV and CDR2 is YYDKDF in the germline V gene (reference sequence). The CDR3 has 18 amino acids. The V end was cut by 4 bases, the J end by 6 bases, with 24 bases between. This CDR3 is CATSMTVGRAGGPGELFF. The CDR3 region has the DNA TGTGCCACCAGCATGACCGTCGGGCGGGCCGGGGGTCCCGGGGAGCTGTTTTTT.

This clone was picked up many times. The same CDR3 is also encoded by other DNA sequences in this sample. The chain is built from TRBV9 and TRBJ1-1; D not certain. Between the trimmed V and J ends, which lost 6 bases and 5 bases, there was a span of 20 bases. In germline, CDR1 is SGDLS, CDR2 YYNGEE. This CDR3 has 15 residues. The CDR3 nucleotides read TGTGCCAGCACCCCGAGCTGGGATGTTAAAACTGAAGCTTTCTTT. It codes for CASTPSWDVKTEAFF.

This clone was found many times. V gene TRBV9 combines with J gene TRBJ2-7; weak D call: TRBD1 (5 bases). CDR1 SGDLS and CDR2 YYNGEE come from the germline V gene. This CDR3 contains 15 residues. Trimming pared 3 bases from V and 5 bases from J, leaving 18 bases between. The CDR3 nucleotides read TGTGCCAGCAGCGCCCCGGACACCCAGCCCCACGAGCAGTACTTC. Translating gives CASSAPDTQPHEQYF. Combining the CDR3 with reference TRBV9 and TRBJ2-7 gives the whole variable domain DSGVTQTPKHLITATGQRVTLRCSPRSGDLSVYWYQQSLDQGLQFLIQYYNGEERAKGNILERFSAQQFPDLHSELNLSSLELGDSALYFCASSAPDTQPHEQYFGPGTRLTVT.

This clone was found many times. Being one base from a much bigger clone, this may be a read error. This sequence joins TRBV20-1 and TRBJ2-7; D gene ambiguous. This CDR3 is built from 13 residues. The germline V gene encodes CDR1 DFQATT and CDR2 SNEGSKA (reference sequence). Trimming removed 6 bases from V and 3 bases from J, with 15 bases in between. The CDR3 loop reads CSAPSQNLYEQYF. CDR3 DNA: TGCAGTGCACCCTCACAGAACCTCTACGAGCAGTACTTC.